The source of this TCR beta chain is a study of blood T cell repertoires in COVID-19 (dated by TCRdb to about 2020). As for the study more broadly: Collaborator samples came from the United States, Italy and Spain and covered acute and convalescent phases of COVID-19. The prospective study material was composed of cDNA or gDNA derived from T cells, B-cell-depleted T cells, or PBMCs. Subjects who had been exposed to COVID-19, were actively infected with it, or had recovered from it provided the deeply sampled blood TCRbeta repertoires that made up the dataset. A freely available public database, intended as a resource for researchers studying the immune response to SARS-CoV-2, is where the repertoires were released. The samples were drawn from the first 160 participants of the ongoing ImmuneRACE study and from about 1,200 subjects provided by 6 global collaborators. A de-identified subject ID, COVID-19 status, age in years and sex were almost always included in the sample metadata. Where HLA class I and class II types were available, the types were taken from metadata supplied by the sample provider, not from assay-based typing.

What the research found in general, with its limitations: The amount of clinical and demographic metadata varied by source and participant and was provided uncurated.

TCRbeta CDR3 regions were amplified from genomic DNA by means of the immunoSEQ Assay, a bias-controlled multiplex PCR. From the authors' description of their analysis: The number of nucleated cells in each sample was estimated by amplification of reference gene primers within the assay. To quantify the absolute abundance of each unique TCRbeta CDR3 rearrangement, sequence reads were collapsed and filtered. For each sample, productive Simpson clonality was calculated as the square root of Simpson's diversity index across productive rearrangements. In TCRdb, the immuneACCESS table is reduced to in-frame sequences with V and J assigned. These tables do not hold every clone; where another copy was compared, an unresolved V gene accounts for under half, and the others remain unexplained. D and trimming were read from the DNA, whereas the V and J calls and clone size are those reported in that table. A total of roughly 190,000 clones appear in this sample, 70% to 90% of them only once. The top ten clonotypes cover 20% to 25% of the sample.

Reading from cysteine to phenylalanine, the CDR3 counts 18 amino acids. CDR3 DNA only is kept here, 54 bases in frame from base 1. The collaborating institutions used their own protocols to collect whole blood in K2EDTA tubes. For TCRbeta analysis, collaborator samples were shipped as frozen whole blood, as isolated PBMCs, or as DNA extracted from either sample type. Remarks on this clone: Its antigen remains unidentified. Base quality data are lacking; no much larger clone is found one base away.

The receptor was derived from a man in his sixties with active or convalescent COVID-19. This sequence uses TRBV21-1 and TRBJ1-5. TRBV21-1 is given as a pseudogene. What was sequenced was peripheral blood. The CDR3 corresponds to CASSKDCPPRGSNQPQHF. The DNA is TGTGCCAGCAGCAAAGACTGTCCACCGCGGGGCAGCAATCAGCCCCAGCATTTT.